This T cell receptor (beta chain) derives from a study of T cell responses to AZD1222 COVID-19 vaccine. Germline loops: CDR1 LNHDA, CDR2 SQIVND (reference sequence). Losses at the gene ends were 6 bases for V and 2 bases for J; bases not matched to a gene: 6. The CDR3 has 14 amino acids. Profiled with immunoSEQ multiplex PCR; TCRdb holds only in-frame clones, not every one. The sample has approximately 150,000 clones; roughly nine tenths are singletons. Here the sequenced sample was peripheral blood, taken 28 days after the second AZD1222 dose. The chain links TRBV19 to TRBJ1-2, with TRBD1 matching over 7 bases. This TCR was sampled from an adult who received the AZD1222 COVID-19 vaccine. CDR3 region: CASSSGGGNYGYTF. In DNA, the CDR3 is TGTGCCAGTAGCTCAGGGGGGGGAAACTATGGCTACACCTTC.